The 16 T cell receptor beta chains in this list originate from one sample, sequenced in a study of blood T cell repertoires in COVID-19. Generated by immunoSEQ multiplex PCR, the TCRdb table keeps only in-frame clones and is missing some. There are under 250,000 clones in the sample; around 86% occur only once, and less than 6% lies in the top ten. Sequences were obtained from peripheral blood. The receptors derive from a woman in her seventies with COVID-19, enrolled during active disease.

This clone was seen just once. The V gene is TRBV6-5, the J gene TRBJ1-2, with 12 bases that match TRBD1. The CDR3 is 13 amino acids. V shed 6 bases and J 6 bases; nucleotides not matched to a gene: 2. Germline CDR1 is MNHEY and CDR2 is SVGAGI. DNA of the CDR3: TGTGCCAGCAGGGGACAGGGGGCGGATGGCTACACCTTC. This encodes CASRGQGADGYTF.

This clone showed up many times. This sequence joins TRBV28 and TRBJ2-7; 7 bases are shared with TRBD2. CDR3 length: 16 residues. Germline CDR1 MDHEN, CDR2 SYDVKM. Unmatched junction bases numbered 7, after V lost 2 bases and J lost 0 bases. CDR3 DNA: TGTGCCAGCAGTTTAACGCTAGCGGCCCTCTCCTACGAGCAGTACTTC. It translates to CASSLTLAALSYEQYF.

The V gene is TRBV29-1, the J gene TRBJ2-1; 7 bases are a match to TRBD2. The CDR3 length is 14 residues. Per the germline V gene, CDR1 is SQVTM and CDR2 is ANQGSEA. With 3 bases clipped from V and 4 bases from J, the junction kept 6 bases outside the gene matches. CDR3 DNA sequence: TGCAGCGTTGACCCAGGGAGGGGTTACAATGAGCAGTTCTTC. It is translated as CSVDPGRGYNEQFF.

This chain joins TRBV28 and TRBJ1-1, with D perhaps matching TRBD1 (6 bases). The CDR3 has 15 residues. The germline V gene encodes CDR1 MDHEN and CDR2 SYDVKM. V shed 7 bases and J shed 1 base, with 16 bases lying between them. The CDR3 DNA reads TGTGCCAGCATCGGGACACCTTTGGAGAACACTGAAGCTTTCTTT. Translating gives CASIGTPLENTEAFF.

The CDR3 protein is CAWSPRGNEKLFF. The CDR3 nucleotides read TGTGCCTGGAGCCCCAGAGGGAATGAAAAACTGTTTTTT. The chain uses TRBV30 and TRBJ1-4; D unclear. Between the trimmed V and J ends, which lost 3 bases and 5 bases, there was a span of 10 bases. Germline V gene data show CDR1 as GTSNPN and CDR2 as SVGIG (reference sequence). The CDR3 sequence is 13 residues long.

This clone was seen a handful of times. The chain combines TRBV6-5 with TRBJ2-2; 9 bases fit TRBD2. J was trimmed by 1 base and V by 4 bases; bases with no gene match: 1. This CDR3 contains 15 residues. CDR1 and CDR2 (germline): MNHEY, SVGAGI. CDR3 bases: TGTGCCAGCAGTTTAGCGGGAGTGAACACCGGGGAGCTGTTTTTT. Its protein is CASSLAGVNTGELFF.

The sample holds one count of this clone. The gene calls are TRBV7-2 and TRBJ2-1, with TRBD2 matching over 13 bases. This CDR3 comprises 17 residues. Losses at the gene ends were 3 bases for V and 9 bases for J; bases not matched to a gene: 11. The germline gives CDR1 SGHTA, CDR2 FQGNSA. As DNA, the CDR3 is TGTGCCAGCAGCTTCCTTCCGGGACTAGCGGGACAGGGTGAGCAGTTCTTC. Translated: CASSFLPGLAGQGEQFF.

The chain carries TRBV19 and TRBJ2-7, with D tentatively TRBD1 (7 bases). From germline, CDR1 is LNHDA and CDR2 SQIVND (reference sequence). The length of the CDR3 is 14 residues. V lost 6 bases to trimming and J lost 5 bases, with 17 bases between them. CDR3 bases: TGTGCCAGTAGGGCGGAGGGGGCGGCCCACGAGCAGTACTTC. This encodes CASRAEGAAHEQYF.

This chain uses TRBV19 with TRBJ1-4; the match to TRBD1 covers 8 bases. The germline CDR1 and CDR2 sequences are LNHDA and SQIVND (reference sequence). This CDR3 contains 15 residues. Trimming took 2 bases from V and 7 from J; bases not matched to a gene: 6. CDR3: CASSILGGQGEKLFF. The CDR3 DNA reads TGTGCCAGTAGTATATTGGGCGGACAGGGTGAAAAACTGTTTTTT.

The chain has TRBV24-1 and TRBJ1-5; 8 bases line up with TRBD1. The V and J ends lost 8 bases and 5 bases, in that order; junction bases with no gene match: 7. The CDR3 totals 14 residues. Germline CDR1 KGHDR, CDR2 SFDVKD. In DNA form, the CDR3 reads TGTGCCACCAAAGTACAGGGGGGCCATCAGCCCCAGCATTTT. This translates into CATKVQGGHQPQHF.

The chain links TRBV4-2 to TRBJ1-4, with D unclear. The CDR3 loop spans 16 amino acids. Trimming cost V 0 bases and J 5 bases, with 13 bases left between them. Germline V lookup: CDR1 LGHNA, CDR2 YNFKEQ. CDR3 in amino acids: CASSQDYQVTNEKLFF. CDR3 nucleotide sequence: TGTGCCAGCAGCCAAGATTACCAGGTCACAAATGAAAAACTGTTTTTT.

The chain links TRBV6-2 or TRBV6-3 to TRBJ1-5; D gene unclear. There are 14 residues in the CDR3. Germline V gene sequence: CDR1 MNHEY, CDR2 SVGEGT. Trimming pared 4 bases from V and 7 bases from J, leaving 14 bases between. As DNA, the CDR3 is TGTGCCAGCAGTTTTACGGTGGGAGAGCAGCCCCAGCATTTT. Protein: CASSFTVGEQPQHF.

The chain carries TRBV6-1 and TRBJ1-5; a possible D gene is TRBD1 (5 bases). Germline lookup yields CDR1 MNHNS and CDR2 SASEGT. The V end was cut by 1 base, the J end by 2 bases, with 6 bases between. The CDR3 has 14 residues. CDR3 DNA sequence: TGTGCCAGCAGTGAAGTCAGGGGCAATCAGCCCCAGCATTTT. Residues: CASSEVRGNQPQHF.

V gene TRBV11-2 combines with J gene TRBJ1-1; D might be TRBD1 (6 bases). The CDR3 contains 15 residues. V dropped 6 bases and J dropped 2 bases, with 16 bases sitting between them. The germline CDR1 and CDR2 sequences are SGHAT and FQNNGV. CDR3 bases: TGTGCCAGCAGTACAACAGGGTTGGGAAACACTGAAGCTTTCTTT. Amino acid sequence: CASSTTGLGNTEAFF.

This chain's CDR3 is CASSQGLAGGNQETQYF. The CDR3, as DNA: TGCGCCAGCAGCCAGGGACTAGCGGGAGGCAACCAAGAGACCCAGTACTTC. V gene TRBV4-3 combines with J gene TRBJ2-5; 15 positions match TRBD2. The CDR3 is 17 residues long. In germline, CDR1 is LGHNA, CDR2 YSLEER. V was clipped by 3 bases and J by 0 bases; unmatched bases: 2.

The chain is built from TRBV9 and TRBJ2-1, with 10 bases matching TRBD2. The V gene's germline CDR1 is SGDLS and CDR2 YYNGEE. V trimming: 1 base; J trimming: 9 bases; junction bases outside the gene matches: 7. CDR3 length: 15 amino acids. In DNA form, the CDR3 reads TGTGCCAGCAGCGTAAACTTACTAGCGGGAATTGAGCAGTTCTTC. Amino acid sequence: CASSVNLLAGIEQFF.